This T cell receptor beta chain was profiled in a study of T cells expressing NK-cell markers. At the level of the study: Sequenced donors, eight in total, included seven who were HCMV-seropositive and one who was seronegative.

TCRdb reprocessed the 5' RACE reads and stores each CDR3 protein as one record, lacking DNA. In all, the sample yields tens of thousands of distinct CDR3 sequences. Regarding this clonotype: Its antigen remains unidentified.

The germline V gene encodes CDR1 SGHRS and CDR2 YFSETQ. This CDR3 has 15 amino acids. Overall study findings and caveats: Dominant NKG2C+ clonotypes accounted for 1.0-7.0% of CD8+ T cells in about six donors.

Input material: blood T cells: a sorted CD56 or NKG2C T cell subset, CD4+ or CD8+ T cells, or bulk PBMC T cells (not recorded which). The sequence was collected from a woman between 18 and 75 years old in good health. The genes are TRBV5-1 and TRBJ1-3; lacking DNA, the TRBD1 call made by TCRdb goes unchecked. The CDR3 here is CASSSGGGTGNTIYF.